A single sample is the source of the 11 T cell receptor beta chains below, sequenced in a study of blood T cell repertoires in COVID-19. The assay was immunoSEQ multiplex PCR, and TCRdb's table has in-frame clones only and misses some. The repertoire includes a few hundred thousand clones, 80% to 90% of them detected once, and over 1.5% sits in the top ten. Sequencing was done on a sample of PBMCs or T cells enriched from blood (not recorded which). These receptors were obtained from a woman between 45 and 65 years old who had recovered from COVID-19.

The chain recombines TRBV28 with TRBJ2-7; 8 bases match TRBD2. Germline-derived CDR1 and CDR2 are MDHEN and SYDVKM. V trimming: 3 bases; J trimming: 4 bases; junction bases outside the gene matches: 8. The CDR3 is 15 residues long. The DNA of the CDR3 is TGTGCCAGCAGTTTGGGGGCGGGAGGACTTTACGAGCAGTACTTC. This gives the protein CASSLGAGGLYEQYF. The variable domain in full, with the rest retrieved from reference TRBV28 and TRBJ2-7, is DVKVTQSSRYLVKRTGEKVFLECVQDMDHENMFWYRQDPGLGLRLIYFSYDVKMKEKGDIPEGYSVSREKKERFSLILESASTNQTSMYLCASSLGAGGLYEQYFGPGTRLTVT.

The chain's CDR3 is CASSTNPQGEEEKLFF. The CDR3 DNA sequence: TGCGCCAGCAGCACGAATCCACAGGGGGAGGAGGAAAAACTGTTTTTT. The chain carries TRBV5-1 and TRBJ1-4, with 8 bases aligning to TRBD1. The length of the CDR3 is 16 residues. The germline gives CDR1 SGHRS, CDR2 YFSETQ. Unmatched junction bases numbered 13, after V lost 4 bases and J lost 8 bases.

Here the CDR3 reads CASPLRTPTGELFF. The CDR3 nucleotides are TGTGCCAGCCCCCTCCGCACTCCAACCGGGGAGCTGTTTTTT. The gene calls are TRBV11-2 and TRBJ2-2; D is uncertain. V shed 8 bases and J shed 5 bases, with 15 bases lying between them. Looked up from germline, CDR1 is SGHAT and CDR2 is FQNNGV. The CDR3 extends over 14 amino acids. The full variable domain, rest sourced from reference TRBV11-2 and TRBJ2-2, is EAGVAQSPRYKIIEKRQSVAFWCNPISGHATLYWYQQILGQGPKLLIQFQNNGVVDDSQLPKDRFSAERLKGVDSTLKIQPAKLEDSAVYLCASPLRTPTGELFFGEGSRLTVL.

V and J are TRBV19 and TRBJ2-7; TRBD1 matches at 8 bases. V was clipped by 0 bases and J by 2 bases; unmatched bases: 3. This CDR3 is built from 15 residues. Germline loops: CDR1 LNHDA, CDR2 SQIVND (reference sequence). The CDR3 spells CASSIEKGQAYEQYF. The CDR3 nucleotides read TGTGCCAGTAGTATAGAAAAGGGACAGGCCTACGAGCAGTACTTC.

The chain links TRBV9 to TRBJ2-1, with 13 bases lining up with TRBD2. Germline CDR1 is SGDLS and CDR2 is YYNGEE. The J segment lost 8 bases and the V segment lost 3 bases, leaving 20 bases of the junction unmatched. CDR3 size: 20 residues. CDR3 loop: CASSAGHLGLAGATSDEQFF. CDR3 in DNA: TGTGCCAGCAGCGCTGGACACCTTGGACTAGCGGGAGCCACCAGCGATGAGCAGTTCTTC.

This clone occurred once. The chain employs TRBV12-5 and TRBJ1-2; 9 bases agree with TRBD1. This CDR3 is built from 16 residues. The V gene's germline CDR1 is LGHNT and CDR2 FRNRAP. J was trimmed by 7 bases and V by 1 base; bases with no gene match: 10. As DNA, the CDR3 is TGTGCTAGTGGTTTGGATACAAACAGGGGGCGCAGTGGCTACACCTTC. This translates into CASGLDTNRGRSGYTF.

The chain uses TRBV7-6 and TRBJ1-5; 11 bases match TRBD1. CDR3 length: 16 residues. CDR1 is SGHVS, CDR2 FNYEAQ, per germline. The V and J ends lost 3 bases and 3 bases, in that order; junction bases with no gene match: 4. CDR3 in amino acids: CASSLGTGGVNQPQHF. CDR3 sequence (DNA): TGTGCCAGCAGCTTGGGGACAGGGGGGGTCAATCAGCCCCAGCATTTT.

This clone was detected once. V gene TRBV5-4 combines with J gene TRBJ2-3; 7 bases are a match to TRBD2. J gave up 1 base and V 3 bases, and 5 bases lay outside the gene matches. Germline V CDR1 and CDR2: SGHNT, YYREEE (reference sequence). The CDR3 is made up of 15 amino acids. The CDR3 loop reads CASSWGGSGTDTQYF. CDR3 nucleotide sequence: TGTGCCAGCAGCTGGGGGGGTTCGGGCACAGATACGCAGTATTTT. The whole variable domain, filled in from reference TRBV5-4 and TRBJ2-3, reads ETGVTQSPTHLIKTRGQQVTLRCSSQSGHNTVSWYQQALGQGPQFIFQYYREEENGRGNFPPRFSGLQFPNYSSELNVNALELDDSALYLCASSWGGSGTDTQYFGPGTRLTVL.

This clone was recorded many times. The CDR3 spells CASSFGQGTYEQYF. The CDR3 DNA reads TGTGCCAGCAGCTTCGGTCAGGGGACCTACGAGCAGTACTTC. The J gene is TRBJ2-7, the V gene TRBV7-2, with a weak D call TRBD1 (6 bases). Deletions cut 3 bases from V and 2 bases from J, with 11 bases between. The CDR3 has 14 residues. Looked up from germline, CDR1 is SGHTA and CDR2 is FQGNSA.

V is TRBV6-4 and J is TRBJ1-2; no clear D. The CDR3 covers 14 residues. With 5 bases removed from V and 5 bases from J, the gap between germline ends came to 15 bases. Looked up from germline, CDR1 is MRHNA and CDR2 is SNTAGT. The CDR3 loop is CASSRQRGWYGYTF. CDR3 DNA sequence: TGTGCCAGCAGTCGTCAGCGGGGATGGTATGGCTACACCTTC.

The V and J genes are TRBV28 and TRBJ2-7, with 8 bases lining up with TRBD2. The V segment lost 7 bases and the J segment 7 bases; nucleotides outside the gene matches: 9. The germline V gene encodes CDR1 MDHEN and CDR2 SYDVKM. CDR3 size: 13 residues. This CDR3 reads CASKSGSSREQYF. The CDR3 DNA sequence: TGTGCCAGCAAAAGCGGGAGTTCGAGGGAGCAGTACTTC.